The present TCR beta chain was sequenced within a study of breast tumors, draining lymph nodes, adjacent tissues (dated by TCRdb to the mid-2010s). At the level of the whole study: Breast cancer patients provided tumor, adjacent nontumor tissue and axillary lymph nodes, and the study compared the TCR beta repertoires across these three sources. The study aimed to assess the relationships and possible T-cell exchange between tumor, surrounding tissue and draining lymph node repertoires in human breast cancer.

Sequenced on an Illumina HiSeq 2000. Multiplex PCR amplification was used to generate the TCR beta chain libraries. The amplified TCR beta chain products were analyzed by high-throughput sequencing. The public reads were reanalyzed by TCRdb: fastp trimming at Q25, MiXCR alignment, in-frame beta chains only. Rows with a matching CDR3 protein are joined into one entry that keeps the most common DNA and genes. The sample yields around 250,000 distinct CDR3 sequences; under 35% were counted once. Approximately 3.7% of the sample belongs to the ten largest clones. On this clonotype itself: Its antigen is currently not known. Base-call qualities are not available, and no considerably larger clone is one nucleotide away.

The lymph node samples were taken from the axillary draining lymph nodes of breast cancer patients. General study outcomes and caveats: In luminal-like breast cancer, tumor and nontumor tissue repertoires resembled each other significantly more than in basal-like breast cancer. The study presented the conclusion that tumor T cells originate in lymph nodes as consistent with a hypothesis, not as something directly demonstrated. The data were considered consistent with the idea that most tumor T cells come from the lymph node and then expand in tumor tissue. Tumor T-cell repertoires showed less diversity than lymph node repertoires and more diversity than nontumor tissue repertoires, and tumor T-cell repertoires showed preferential V and J gene usage.

The receptor was derived from a female donor with breast cancer. Some clones in this sample may be carry-over from other donors' samples. Specimen: axillary lymph node tissue.

The nucleotide sequence is given as TGTGCCACCAGTGATTTGAGGGACCCTAGGGCAAATGAGCAGTATTTT. This codes for CATSDLRDPRANEQYF. The V and J genes are TRBV24-1 and TRBJ2-3; the D gene is possibly TRBD1 or TRBD2, each agreeing over 5 bases. The junction shows trimming of 0 bases on V and 11 bases on J, plus 20 bases between the germline ends. From its cysteine to its phenylalanine, the CDR3 spans 16 amino acids. The CDR3 DNA has 48 bases and is translated from base 1. CDR1 is given as KGHDR and CDR2 as SFDVKD, both from the germline V gene.